This TCR beta chain was captured in a study of T cells in tuberculosis. Germline V gene lookup returns CDR1 SNHLY and CDR2 FYNNEI. With 6 bases clipped from V and 5 bases from J, the junction kept 13 bases outside the gene matches. The CDR3 length is 17 residues. General study results and limits: Smaller distances to GMM-specific TCRs suggested their expansion in active tuberculosis.

Some clones are missing from TCRdb's copy, which holds only in-frame ones; the method was immunoSEQ multiplex PCR. Found here are some 31,000 clones, around 92% of them singletons; the top ten hold around 7%. Indicated time point: new active TB diagnosis, blood taken before or within 7 days of starting treatment. About this clone: The antigen is unknown.

The sequenced sample was PBMCs, obtained at tuberculosis diagnosis. The clonotype was recovered from an adult with tuberculosis. The chain joins TRBV2 to TRBJ2-3; 11 bases fit TRBD2. This chain's CDR3 is CASSELAGASQRDTQYF. CDR3 DNA sequence: TGTGCCAGCAGCGAACTAGCGGGGGCCTCGCAACGAGATACGCAGTATTTT.